This TCR beta chain was recovered during a study of cytomegalovirus exposure and HLA in healthy donors. General study points: In a later analysis, across HLA loci, associated TCR counts were highest for DRB1, lowest for HLA-C. Later findings reportedly placed an Asian-associated ancestry cluster below the approximately 700-donor mean for N-insertions. It has been reported that TCR beta sequences accurately predicted the HLA-A and HLA-B alleles of most subjects.

The germline V gene has CDR1 SGHDN and CDR2 FVKESK. This CDR3 has 17 amino acids. V was trimmed by 5 bases and J by 3 bases, leaving 22 bases between them. Turning to this clone: As yet, its antigen is unknown.

13 Jbeta primers and 60 Vbeta primers were used for the PCR. Method: immunoSEQ multiplex PCR; TCRdb's copy keeps in-frame clones and lacks some. The table includes under 150,000 clones, approximately 77% detected once. The TCR was taken from a woman between 35 and 50 years old in good health and CMV-seronegative. The rearrangement uses TRBV14 and TRBJ1-2; tentative D call: TRBD1 (6 bases). Material for sequencing was PBMCs. The CDR3 loop reads CASSESPRGRLDYGYTF. The CDR3 DNA reads TGTGCCAGCAGCGAGAGCCCCAGGGGACGCTTAGACTATGGCTACACCTTC.